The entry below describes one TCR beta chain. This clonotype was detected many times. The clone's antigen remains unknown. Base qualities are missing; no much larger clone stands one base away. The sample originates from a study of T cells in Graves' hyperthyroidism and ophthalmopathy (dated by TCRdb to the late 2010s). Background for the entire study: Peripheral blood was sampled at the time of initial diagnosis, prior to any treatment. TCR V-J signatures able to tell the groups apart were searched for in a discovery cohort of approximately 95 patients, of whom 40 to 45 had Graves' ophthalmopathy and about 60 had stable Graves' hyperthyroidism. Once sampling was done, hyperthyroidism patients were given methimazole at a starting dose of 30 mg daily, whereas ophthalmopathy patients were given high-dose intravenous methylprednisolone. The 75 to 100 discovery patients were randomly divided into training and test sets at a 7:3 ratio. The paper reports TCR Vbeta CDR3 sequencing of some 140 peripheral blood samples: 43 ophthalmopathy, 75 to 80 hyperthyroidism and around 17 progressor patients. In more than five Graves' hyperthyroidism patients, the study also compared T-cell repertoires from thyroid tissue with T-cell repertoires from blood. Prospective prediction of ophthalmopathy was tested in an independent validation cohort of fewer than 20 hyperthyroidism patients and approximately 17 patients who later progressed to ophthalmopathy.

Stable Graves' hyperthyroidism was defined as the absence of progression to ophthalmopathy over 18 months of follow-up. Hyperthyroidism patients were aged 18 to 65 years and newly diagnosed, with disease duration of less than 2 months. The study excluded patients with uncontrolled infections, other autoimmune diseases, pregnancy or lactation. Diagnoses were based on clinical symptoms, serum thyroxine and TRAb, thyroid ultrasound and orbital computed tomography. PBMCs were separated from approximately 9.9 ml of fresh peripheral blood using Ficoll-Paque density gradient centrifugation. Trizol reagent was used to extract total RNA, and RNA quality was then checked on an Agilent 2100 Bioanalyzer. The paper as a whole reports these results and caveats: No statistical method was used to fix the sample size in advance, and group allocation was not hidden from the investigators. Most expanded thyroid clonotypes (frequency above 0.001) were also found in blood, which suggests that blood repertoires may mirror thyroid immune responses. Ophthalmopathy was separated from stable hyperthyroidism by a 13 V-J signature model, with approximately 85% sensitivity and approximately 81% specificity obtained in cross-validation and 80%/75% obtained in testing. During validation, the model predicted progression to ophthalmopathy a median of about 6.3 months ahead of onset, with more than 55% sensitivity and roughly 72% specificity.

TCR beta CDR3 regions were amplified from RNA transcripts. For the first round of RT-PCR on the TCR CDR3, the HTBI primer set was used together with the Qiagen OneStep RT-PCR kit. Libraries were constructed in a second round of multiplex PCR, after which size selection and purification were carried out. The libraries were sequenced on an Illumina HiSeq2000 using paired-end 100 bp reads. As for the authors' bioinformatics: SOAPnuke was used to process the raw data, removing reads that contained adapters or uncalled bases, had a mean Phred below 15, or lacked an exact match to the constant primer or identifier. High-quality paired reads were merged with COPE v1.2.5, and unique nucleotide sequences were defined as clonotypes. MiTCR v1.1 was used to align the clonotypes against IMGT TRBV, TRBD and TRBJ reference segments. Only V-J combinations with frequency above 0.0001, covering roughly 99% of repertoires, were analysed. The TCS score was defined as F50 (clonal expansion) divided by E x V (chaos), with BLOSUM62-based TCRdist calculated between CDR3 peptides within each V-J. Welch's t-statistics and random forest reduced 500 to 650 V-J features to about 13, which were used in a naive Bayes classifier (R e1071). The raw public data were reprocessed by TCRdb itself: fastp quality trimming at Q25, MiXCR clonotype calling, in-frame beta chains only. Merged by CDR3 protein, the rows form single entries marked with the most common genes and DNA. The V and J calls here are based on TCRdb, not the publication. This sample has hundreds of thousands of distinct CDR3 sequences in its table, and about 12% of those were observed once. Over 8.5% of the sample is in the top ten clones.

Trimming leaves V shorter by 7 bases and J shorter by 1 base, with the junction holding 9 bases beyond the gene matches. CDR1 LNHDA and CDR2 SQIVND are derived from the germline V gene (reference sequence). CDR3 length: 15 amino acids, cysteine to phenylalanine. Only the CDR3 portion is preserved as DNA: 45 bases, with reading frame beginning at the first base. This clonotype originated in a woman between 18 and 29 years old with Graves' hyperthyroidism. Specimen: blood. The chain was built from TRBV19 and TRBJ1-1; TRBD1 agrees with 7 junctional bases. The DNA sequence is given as TGTGCCAGTACCGCGACAGGGAGAGGGAACACTGAAGCTTTCTTT. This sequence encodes CASTATGRGNTEAFF.